The rows below give T cell receptor beta chains drawn from one sample of a study of cytomegalovirus exposure and HLA in healthy donors. The protocol was immunoSEQ multiplex PCR, while the TCRdb copy is restricted to in-frame clones and leaves out a portion. The profile covers about 140,000 clones, with roughly 80% appearing a single time and roughly 4.7% taken by the ten largest. Sequencing was done on a sample of PBMCs. These receptors were obtained from a man aged 35 to 55 in good health and CMV-seronegative. Each CDR3 is given with its conserved first and last residue. Each record gives: CDR3 length, V gene, J gene, clone size, D gene, CDR3 protein, CDR3 DNA. The D gene is left open where the match is weak. The size of a clone is reported for some rows only, either as once, few or many, or as a class for expanded clones.

cdr3_length: 14; v_call: TRBV28; j_call: TRBJ1-2; clone_size: -; d_call: -; cdr3_aa: CASSFDRRNYGYTF; cdr3_nt: TGTGCCAGCAGTTTCGACAGGCGAAACTATGGCTACACCTTC
cdr3_length: 16; v_call: TRBV6-5; j_call: TRBJ2-2; clone_size: few; d_call: TRBD1; cdr3_aa: CASSYEDRGGTGELFF; cdr3_nt: TGTGCCAGCAGTTACGAGGACAGGGGGGGCACCGGGGAGCTGTTTTTT
cdr3_length: 14; v_call: TRBV21-1; j_call: TRBJ2-3; clone_size: once; d_call: -; cdr3_aa: CASSTTGWGDTQYF; cdr3_nt: TGTGCCAGCAGCACGACAGGGTGGGGGGATACGCAGTATTTT
cdr3_length: 14; v_call: TRBV5-1; j_call: TRBJ1-1; clone_size: few; d_call: TRBD1; cdr3_aa: CASSLNRGPAEAFF; cdr3_nt: TGCGCCAGCAGCCTCAACAGGGGGCCAGCTGAAGCTTTCTTT
cdr3_length: 15; v_call: TRBV7-9; j_call: TRBJ1-1; clone_size: -; d_call: TRBD1; cdr3_aa: CASSLGRTGRTEAFF; cdr3_nt: TGTGCCAGCAGCTTAGGACGGACAGGGAGGACTGAAGCTTTCTTT
cdr3_length: 16; v_call: TRBV6-5; j_call: TRBJ2-2; clone_size: few; d_call: TRBD2; cdr3_aa: CASSYLTSGRPGELFF; cdr3_nt: TGTGCCAGCAGTTATCTGACTAGCGGACGCCCCGGGGAGCTGTTTTTT
cdr3_length: 17; v_call: TRBV5-1; j_call: TRBJ1-2; clone_size: -; d_call: -; cdr3_aa: CASSTVQRGKANYGYTF; cdr3_nt: TGCGCCAGCAGCACCGTGCAGAGGGGGAAAGCTAACTATGGCTACACCTTC
cdr3_length: 15; v_call: TRBV7-2; j_call: TRBJ2-1; clone_size: -; d_call: TRBD2; cdr3_aa: CASSRTSGGINEQFF; cdr3_nt: TGTGCCAGCAGCCGGACTAGCGGGGGGATCAATGAGCAGTTCTTC
cdr3_length: 15; v_call: TRBV6-5; j_call: TRBJ2-7; clone_size: -; d_call: -; cdr3_aa: CASSRPSIGAYEQYF; cdr3_nt: TGTGCCAGCAGTAGACCCTCAATTGGGGCCTACGAGCAGTATTTC
cdr3_length: 14; v_call: TRBV6-1; j_call: TRBJ2-7; clone_size: -; d_call: -; cdr3_aa: CASRKGGTNYEQYF; cdr3_nt: TGTGCCAGCAGGAAGGGGGGGACCAACTACGAGCAGTACTTC
cdr3_length: 15; v_call: TRBV9; j_call: TRBJ2-5; clone_size: -; d_call: -; cdr3_aa: CASSVAGVRGETQYF; cdr3_nt: TGTGCCAGCAGCGTAGCTGGGGTACGCGGGGAGACCCAGTACTTC
cdr3_length: 15; v_call: TRBV5-6; j_call: TRBJ2-3; clone_size: -; d_call: TRBD1; cdr3_aa: CASSLWTGGANTQYF; cdr3_nt: TGTGCCAGCAGCTTATGGACAGGGGGCGCGAATACGCAGTATTTT
cdr3_length: 15; v_call: TRBV7-2; j_call: TRBJ2-5; clone_size: -; d_call: TRBD1; cdr3_aa: CASSLPGTGAETQYF; cdr3_nt: TGTGCCAGCAGCTTACCCGGGACAGGGGCGGAGACCCAGTACTTC
cdr3_length: 13; v_call: TRBV10-2; j_call: TRBJ1-5; clone_size: -; d_call: -; cdr3_aa: CASRQGSNQPQHF; cdr3_nt: TGCGCCAGCAGACAGGGTAGCAATCAGCCCCAGCATTTT
cdr3_length: 13; v_call: TRBV30; j_call: TRBJ1-4; clone_size: -; d_call: -; cdr3_aa: CAWSEGGNEKLFF; cdr3_nt: TGTGCCTGGAGCGAGGGAGGGAATGAAAAACTGTTTTTT
cdr3_length: 12; v_call: TRBV15; j_call: TRBJ1-6; clone_size: once; d_call: -; cdr3_aa: CATSVHNSPLHF; cdr3_nt: TGTGCCACCAGCGTACACAATTCACCCCTCCACTTT
cdr3_length: 16; v_call: TRBV27; j_call: TRBJ1-2; clone_size: once; d_call: TRBD1; cdr3_aa: CASSSPGQGAGYGYTF; cdr3_nt: TGTGCCAGCAGTTCCCCGGGACAGGGGGCGGGATATGGCTACACCTTC
cdr3_length: 17; v_call: TRBV7-9; j_call: TRBJ2-1; clone_size: -; d_call: TRBD1; cdr3_aa: CSSSTPDSPRGMYEQFF; cdr3_nt: TGTTCCAGCAGCACCCCGGACAGCCCCAGGGGGATGTATGAGCAGTTCTTC
cdr3_length: 13; v_call: TRBV29-1; j_call: TRBJ2-3; clone_size: -; d_call: -; cdr3_aa: CSVEVGRVDTQYF; cdr3_nt: TGCAGCGTTGAAGTCGGCAGGGTAGATACGCAGTATTTT
cdr3_length: 15; v_call: TRBV2; j_call: TRBJ2-5; clone_size: few; d_call: TRBD1; cdr3_aa: CASIGGQGLGETQYF; cdr3_nt: TGTGCCAGCATCGGGGGACAGGGGCTAGGAGAGACCCAGTACTTC
cdr3_length: 15; v_call: TRBV28; j_call: TRBJ1-5; clone_size: -; d_call: TRBD1; cdr3_aa: CASSTGQGGSQPQHF; cdr3_nt: TGTGCCAGCAGCACTGGACAGGGAGGAAGTCAGCCCCAGCATTTT
cdr3_length: 15; v_call: TRBV7-2; j_call: TRBJ2-7; clone_size: -; d_call: TRBD1; cdr3_aa: CASSLDWDRPYEQYF; cdr3_nt: TGTGCCAGCAGCTTAGACTGGGACAGACCCTACGAGCAGTACTTC
cdr3_length: 13; v_call: TRBV7-8; j_call: TRBJ2-1; clone_size: -; d_call: -; cdr3_aa: CASSLVEGNEQFF; cdr3_nt: TGTGCCAGCAGCTTAGTAGAGGGCAATGAGCAGTTCTTC
cdr3_length: 15; v_call: TRBV6-5; j_call: TRBJ1-1; clone_size: few; d_call: TRBD1; cdr3_aa: CASTRRQGEVTEAFF; cdr3_nt: TGTGCCAGCACTCGGAGACAGGGGGAAGTCACTGAAGCTTTCTTT
cdr3_length: 16; v_call: TRBV5-6; j_call: TRBJ1-1; clone_size: -; d_call: -; cdr3_aa: CASSFWAGVLNTEAFF; cdr3_nt: TGTGCCAGCAGCTTTTGGGCAGGCGTACTGAACACTGAAGCTTTCTTT
cdr3_length: 14; v_call: TRBV2; j_call: TRBJ2-5; clone_size: -; d_call: -; cdr3_aa: CASSVGSVKETQYF; cdr3_nt: TGTGCCAGCAGTGTAGGGAGCGTTAAAGAGACCCAGTACTTC
cdr3_length: 14; v_call: TRBV23-1; j_call: TRBJ1-1; clone_size: -; d_call: -; cdr3_aa: CASSPSTLDTEAFF; cdr3_nt: TGCGCCAGCAGTCCCTCGACATTGGACACTGAAGCTTTCTTT
cdr3_length: 14; v_call: TRBV7-2; j_call: TRBJ1-2; clone_size: -; d_call: -; cdr3_aa: CASSLGGVSQGITF; cdr3_nt: TGTGCCAGCAGCTTAGGCGGAGTATCGCAGGGTATCACCTTC
cdr3_length: 18; v_call: TRBV2; j_call: TRBJ1-1; clone_size: -; d_call: TRBD1; cdr3_aa: CATQRDSGQVTMNTEAFF; cdr3_nt: TGTGCCACCCAACGGGACAGTGGACAAGTCACCATGAACACTGAAGCTTTCTTT
cdr3_length: 16; v_call: TRBV9; j_call: TRBJ2-7; clone_size: -; d_call: TRBD2; cdr3_aa: CASSVATSGGLYEQYF; cdr3_nt: TGTGCCAGCAGCGTAGCTACTAGCGGGGGGCTCTACGAGCAGTACTTC